A selection of T cell receptor beta chains follows, all from one sample in a study of cytomegalovirus exposure and HLA in healthy donors. This table comes from immunoSEQ multiplex PCR, and its TCRdb copy is limited to in-frame clones, with some not included. Here the sample spans 150,000 to 200,000 clones, approximately 80% being singletons. Sequenced input: PBMCs. The origin of the receptors is a man aged 30 to 39 in good health and CMV-seronegative. Both conserved end residues are part of each CDR3.

J gene | V gene | CDR3 protein
TRBJ2-5 | TRBV29-1 | CSVEGRLQQETQYF
TRBJ2-1 | TRBV25-1 | CASTFGGPSAYNEQFF
TRBJ1-2 | TRBV29-1 | CSVPTATNYGYTF
TRBJ1-2 | TRBV28 | CASTPHRGGNGYTF
TRBJ2-3 | TRBV5-6 | CASRGSRDFRDTQYF
TRBJ2-5 | TRBV16 | CASSQSQETQYF
TRBJ2-5 | TRBV7-2 | CASSFSGGLETQYF
TRBJ2-2 | TRBV28 | CASRRGGSGELFF
TRBJ2-2 | TRBV15 | CATSRDYSSGATGELFF
TRBJ2-1 | TRBV12-5 | CASGFRTSGGNEQFF
TRBJ1-1 | TRBV7-9 | CASSIKGAGTEAFF
TRBJ2-5 | TRBV7-2 | CASSLGGSGQGETQYF
TRBJ1-4 | TRBV28 | CASSSLQGVGEKLFF
TRBJ1-2 | TRBV6-5 | CASSRGLAYGYTF
TRBJ1-1 | TRBV27 | CASSWGGTEAFF
TRBJ1-5 | TRBV7-9 | CASSRVAGQPQHF
TRBJ1-1 | TRBV11-2 | CASSPQGTGTEAFF
TRBJ1-2 | TRBV7-9 | CASSLEGKRGYTF
- | TRBV27 | CASSSLGQGAYEQYF
TRBJ1-1 | TRBV9 | CASSGRGRGTEAFF
TRBJ2-3 | TRBV9 | CASSPSAGATDTQYF
TRBJ1-2 | TRBV9 | CASFSYIYGYTF
TRBJ2-2 | TRBV9 | CASSFNGGELFF
TRBJ1-4 | TRBV5-1 | CASAPGAYNEKLFF
TRBJ1-5 | TRBV27 | CASSLVQGGQPQHF
TRBJ2-3 | TRBV7-9 | CASSLGRGEWADTQYF
TRBJ2-2 | TRBV7-9 | CASSSGGWNTGELFF
TRBJ2-7 | TRBV10-3 | CATYQSGGYEQYF
TRBJ1-2 | TRBV28 | CASSLGLGYTF
TRBJ1-2 | TRBV6-5 | CASSRGGASGYTF
TRBJ2-7 | TRBV4-3 | CASSPADGYEQYF
TRBJ2-3 | TRBV9 | CASSVPGTGLNTQYF
TRBJ2-1 | TRBV19 | CASSARLAGGPSYNEQFF
TRBJ1-1 | TRBV6-9 | CAPLTGSDTEAFF
TRBJ2-1 | TRBV9 | CASSVVGGSYNEQFF
TRBJ2-7 | TRBV5-6 | CASSPQNRGWRAYEQYF
TRBJ2-7 | TRBV7-9 | CASSPISGGVEQYF
TRBJ2-1 | TRBV2 | CASSERLAASYNEQFF
TRBJ1-4 | TRBV6-4 | CASSPRGGSEKLFF
TRBJ1-2 | TRBV7-2 | CASSLSEFLGYTF
TRBJ1-1 | TRBV5-1 | CASSYNIQVNTEAFF
TRBJ2-3 | TRBV28 | CASSLGRGGPDTQYF
TRBJ2-3 | TRBV9 | CASTGGTRTDTQYF
TRBJ2-3 | TRBV5-1 | CASREGASADTQYF
TRBJ1-1 | TRBV29-1 | CSVGGHMNTEAFF
TRBJ2-5 | TRBV1 | CTDPRDSRETQYF
TRBJ2-7 | TRBV5-1 | CASSPGTVFGRSSYEQYF
TRBJ1-2 | TRBV7-9 | CASRNTVGTNYGYTF
TRBJ1-2 | TRBV25-1 | CASSEREKGDYGYTF
TRBJ1-1 | TRBV25-1 | CASSEGLGTGTSNTEAFF
TRBJ2-1 | TRBV28 | CASSPATGIYNEQFF
TRBJ2-6 | TRBV5-6 | CASSPKGGGSGANVLTF
TRBJ1-2 | TRBV28 | CASSPTWASWNGYTF